The clone carrying this T cell receptor beta chain was recorded many times. Its antigen remains unidentified. MiXCR, applied by TCRdb to the reads, yields one record per CDR3 protein. Of under 800,000 distinct CDR3 sequences listed, about 24% are singletons. This sample is part of a study of T cell repertoires in cytomegalovirus infection. The wider study: Indications of both CMV infection and matching HLA type were provided by public TCR beta signatures. Broader study findings: Across the ex vivo response, the dominant clonotypes were HLA-C-restricted CMV-specific TCR beta clonotypes.

The sequenced material came from CD8+ T cells from PBMCs. This TCR came from a human donor in good health (CMV status not recorded). Some clones in this sample may be carry-over from other donors' samples.

The CDR3 DNA reads as TGTGCCAGCGAGGAAGGGAATGAGCAGTTCTTC. This encodes CASEEGNEQFF. The chain is built from TRBV7-8 and TRBJ2-1; D gene uncertain. The CDR3 sequence is 11 residues long. CDR1 and CDR2 (germline): SGHVS, FQNEAQ. V was pared by 8 bases and J by 7 bases, with 9 bases between.